What follows are 19 T cell receptor beta chains derived from one specimen sequenced in a study of breast tumors, draining lymph nodes, adjacent tissues. Breast cancer patients provided tissue from their axillary draining lymph nodes. TCRdb reprocessed the multiplex PCR reads with MiXCR, giving one entry per CDR3 protein. In the table there are 180,000 or so distinct CDR3 sequences, roughly 29% of which are singletons. Input material: axillary lymph node tissue. These TCRs come from a female donor with breast cancer. Some clones in this sample may be carry-over from other donors' samples.

Points on this clonotype: A single base separates this from a much larger clone, so it may be a read error. The rearrangement uses TRBV11-2 and TRBJ2-5; possibly TRBD1 for D (6 bases). This CDR3 is built from 19 residues. Trimming removed 1 base at V and 5 bases at J, with 26 bases between. CDR1 SGHAT and CDR2 FQNNGV come from the germline V gene. The CDR3 reads CASSLGGQAIGLRGETQYF. The CDR3 nucleotides are TGTGCCAGCAGCTTAGGGGGGCAGGCCATAGGATTGCGAGGGGAGACCCAGTACTTC.

The chain employs TRBV7-2 and TRBJ2-1; 8 bases line up with TRBD2. Losses at the gene ends were 5 bases for V and 9 bases for J; bases not matched to a gene: 9. The CDR3 runs 14 residues. Germline V lookup: CDR1 SGHTA, CDR2 FQGNSA. CDR3 in amino acids: CASSPRGGWSEQFF. For the CDR3, the DNA is TGTGCCAGCAGCCCCCGGGGGGGGTGGAGTGAGCAGTTCTTC.

Concerning this clonotype itself: It may be a read error: a sequence one base away is much more abundant. The CDR3 carries no conserved terminal phenylalanine or tryptophan, so it likely arises from a read error. The CDR3 loop reads CASSYADNRGPLYSNQPQHS. The DNA of the CDR3 is TGTGCCAGCAGTTACGCAGACAACAGAGGACCTCTCTATAGCAATCAGCCCCAGCATTCT. J is TRBJ1-5 and V is TRBV2; D unresolved. Deletions cut 5 bases from V and 0 bases from J, with 26 bases between. Germline CDR1 SNHLY, CDR2 FYNNEI. CDR3 length equals 20 residues.

This clonotype was counted a few times. The V and J genes are TRBV11-3 and TRBJ1-5, with 11 bases lining up with TRBD1. V was clipped by 1 base and J by 0 bases; unmatched bases: 11. This CDR3 region has 20 residues. Germline V gives CDR1 SGHNT, CDR2 YENEEA. Here the CDR3 reads CASSLGLRTGGGCSNQPQHF. In DNA, the CDR3 is TGTGCCAGCAGCTTAGGTCTTAGGACAGGGGGCGGGTGTAGCAATCAGCCCCAGCATTTT.

This clonotype was seen a handful of times. This may be a read error, as it is one base from a much larger clone. The rearrangement joins TRBV20-1 to TRBJ2-7, with D possibly matching TRBD1 (7 bases). This CDR3 comprises 16 residues. Germline assignment: CDR1 DFQATT and CDR2 SNEGSKA (reference sequence). V gave up 0 bases and J gave up 3 bases, with 18 bases separating them. The CDR3 region is CSAREDCGTADYEQYF. The CDR3 nucleotides read TGCAGTGCTAGAGAGGACTGCGGGACAGCGGACTACGAGCAGTACTTC.

The rearrangement uses TRBV18 and TRBJ2-1, with 8 bases matching TRBD1. V shed 3 bases, J shed 2 bases, and the junction held 6 bases outside the gene matches. Per the germline V gene, CDR1 is KGHSH and CDR2 is LQKENI. The CDR3 is made up of 16 amino acids. The CDR3 DNA is TGTGCCAGCTCACCGGGGACAGGCGACACCTACAATGAGCAGTTCTTC. Translated: CASSPGTGDTYNEQFF.

The V gene is TRBV29-1, the J gene TRBJ2-5; 7 bases are shared with TRBD1. CDR1 is SQVTM, CDR2 ANQGSEA, per germline. The CDR3 is 13 residues long. V was clipped by 7 bases and J by 1 base; unmatched bases: 6. CDR3 bases: TGCAGCGGGGGACAGACCCCCCAAGAGACCCAGTACTTC. Its protein is CSGGQTPQETQYF.

This clonotype was detected only a few times. A read error may be the cause here, since a much bigger clone is one base away. The chain has TRBV7-9 and TRBJ2-3; 7 bases fit TRBD2. The germline V gene encodes CDR1 SEHNR and CDR2 FQNEAQ (reference sequence). Unmatched junction bases numbered 21, after V lost 5 bases and J lost 7 bases. There are 18 residues in the CDR3. In DNA form, the CDR3 reads TGTGCCAGCAGCCGGGGGGAGCGGGACTTCCGACAAACACATACGCAGTATTTT. This gives the protein CASSRGERDFRQTHTQYF.

This clonotype was detected many times. The chain joins TRBV4-1 to TRBJ2-7, with D perhaps assigned TRBD1 or TRBD2 (6 bases each). CDR3 length: 13 amino acids. Germline CDR1 is MGHRA and CDR2 is YSYEKL. V was trimmed by 0 bases and J by 7 bases, leaving 10 bases between them. CDR3 sequence reads: CASSQDRGVEQYF. For the CDR3, the DNA is TGCGCCAGCAGCCAAGATAGGGGGGTTGAGCAGTACTTC.

Comments on this clonotype: A much larger clone lies one base from this, so it may be a read error. The chain links TRBV4-1 to TRBJ2-3; 10 nucleotides align to TRBD2. CDR3 size: 16 residues. Germline lookup yields CDR1 MGHRA and CDR2 YSYEKL. The CDR3 nucleotides read TGCGCCAGCAGCCAAGGGAGCGGGAGGGCCCCAGATACGCAGTGTTTT. It specifies CASSQGSGRAPDTQCF.

Details on this clonotype: Given a much more abundant clone one base away, this may be a read error. The chain employs TRBV20-1 and TRBJ2-7; 11 positions agree with TRBD2. The CDR3 spans 12 residues. Looked up from germline, CDR1 is DFQATT and CDR2 is SNEGSKA (reference sequence). The CDR3 coding sequence is TGCAGTGTTAGCGGGAGGGCCTACGAGCCGTACTTC. It yields the protein CSVSGRAYEPYF.

The chain recombines TRBV15 with TRBJ1-2; D gene ambiguous. CDR1 and CDR2 from the germline V gene are LNHNV and YYDKDF (reference sequence). V lost 0 bases, J lost 4 bases, and 6 bases lay in between. The CDR3 sequence is 13 residues long. The CDR3 is CATSRDRSYGYTF. The CDR3 nucleotides read TGTGCCACCAGCAGAGATCGGTCCTATGGCTACACCTTC. The full variable domain, in which reference TRBV15 and TRBJ1-2 provide the parts outside the CDR3, is DAMVIQNPRYQVTQFGKPVTLSCSQTLNHNVMYWYQQKSSQAPKLLFHYYDKDFNNEADTPDNFQSRRPNTSFCFLDIRSPGLGDTAMYLCATSRDRSYGYTFGSGTRLTVV.

The J gene is TRBJ1-3, the V gene TRBV9; weak D call: TRBD1 (5 bases). The CDR3 is 14 amino acids. Trimming removed 4 bases from V and 9 bases from J, with 17 bases in between. CDR1 and CDR2 from the germline V gene are SGDLS and YYNGEE. The CDR3: CASSPPGLGGTIYF. In nucleotides, the CDR3 is TGTGCCAGCAGCCCACCGGGACTTGGGGGCACCATATATTTT.

As for this clonotype: A junction end diverges from the germline sequence, so it may reflect a read error. This rearrangement joins TRBV20-1 to TRBJ2-7; no firm D call. Germline CDR1 reads DFQATT; CDR2 reads SNEGSKA (reference sequence). The CDR3 sequence is 13 residues long. The CDR3 nucleotides are TGCAGTGCTAGGCCTGGAAATAGTTACGCGCAGTACTTC. Translated: CSARPGNSYAQYF.

This clonotype was picked up many times. J is TRBJ2-1 and V is TRBV20-1, with 8 bases fitting TRBD2. Germline V gives CDR1 DFQATT, CDR2 SNEGSKA (reference sequence). V trimming: 0 bases; J trimming: 6 bases; junction bases outside the gene matches: 10. The CDR3 totals 16 residues. The CDR3 region has the DNA TGCAGTGCTAGAGATCCCGGGGGGGCCAAGGGCAATGAGCAGTTCTTC. Translation gives CSARDPGGAKGNEQFF.

The table lists this clonotype with a count of one. The chain employs TRBV15 and TRBJ1-2; D might be TRBD1 (5 bases). The V and J ends lost 1 base and 8 bases respectively, with 26 bases between them. This CDR3 is 18 amino acids long. Germline lookup yields CDR1 LNHNV and CDR2 YYDKDF (reference sequence). CDR3 sequence: CATSRASQGDSPRGGYTF. In DNA form, the CDR3 reads TGTGCCACCAGCAGAGCCAGCCAAGGCGACAGTCCGAGAGGGGGCTACACCTTC.

In its sample, this clonotype was seen many times. J is TRBJ2-5 and V is TRBV6-5, with D perhaps TRBD2 (5 bases). The CDR3 runs 17 residues. Germline values: CDR1 MNHEY, CDR2 SVGAGI. V was cut by 0 bases and J by 1 base, with 15 bases left in between. CDR3: CASSYSRVGRGQETQYF. The CDR3 DNA sequence: TGTGCCAGCAGTTACTCGCGTGTAGGACGGGGCCAAGAGACCCAGTACTTC.

This clonotype was seen at least ten times. The chain links TRBV6-5 to TRBJ1-6; D not resolved. This CDR3 has 15 amino acids. CDR1 MNHEY and CDR2 SVGAGI come from the germline V gene. The V end was cut by 6 bases, the J end by 10 bases, with 19 bases between. CDR3 DNA sequence: TGTGCCAGCAGATCTTCGGTTACCGTTGGGTCACCCCTCCACTTT. This gives the protein CASRSSVTVGSPLHF.

This clonotype occurred a few times. A much more abundant neighbour one base away suggests this may be a read error. The chain joins TRBV20-1 to TRBJ2-1, with 7 bases that match TRBD1. Germline V gene lookup returns CDR1 DFQATT and CDR2 SNEGSKA (reference sequence). The CDR3 has 14 residues. The chain's CDR3 is CSASRGSSYTEQFF. The DNA for the CDR3 is TGCAGTGCTAGCAGGGGGAGCTCCTACACTGAGCAGTTCTTC.